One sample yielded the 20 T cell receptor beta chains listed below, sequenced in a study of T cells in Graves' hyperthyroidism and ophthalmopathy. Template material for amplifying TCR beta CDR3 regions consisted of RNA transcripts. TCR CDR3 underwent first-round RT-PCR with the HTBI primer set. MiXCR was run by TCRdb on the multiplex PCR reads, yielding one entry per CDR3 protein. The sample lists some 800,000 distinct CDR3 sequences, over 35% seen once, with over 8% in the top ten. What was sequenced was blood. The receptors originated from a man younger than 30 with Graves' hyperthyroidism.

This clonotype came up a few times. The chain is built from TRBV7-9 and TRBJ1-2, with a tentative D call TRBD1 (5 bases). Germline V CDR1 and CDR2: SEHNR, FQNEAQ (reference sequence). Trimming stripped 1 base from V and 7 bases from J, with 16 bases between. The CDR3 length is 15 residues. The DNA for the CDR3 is TGTGCCAGCAGCTTAGGTATGGGGACTCCTTCTGGCTACACCTTC. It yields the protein CASSLGMGTPSGYTF.

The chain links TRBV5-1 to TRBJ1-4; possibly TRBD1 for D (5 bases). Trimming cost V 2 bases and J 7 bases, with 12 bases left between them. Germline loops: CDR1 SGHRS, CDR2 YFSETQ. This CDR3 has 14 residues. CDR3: CASSFSQGGEKLFF. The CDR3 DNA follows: TGCGCCAGCAGCTTCAGTCAGGGAGGTGAAAAACTGTTTTTT. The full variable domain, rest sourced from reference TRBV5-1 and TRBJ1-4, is KAGVTQTPRYLIKTRGQQVTLSCSPISGHRSVSWYQQTPGQGLQFLFEYFSETQRNKGNFPGRFSGRQFSNSRSEMNVSTLELGDSALYLCASSFSQGGEKLFFGSGTQLSVL.

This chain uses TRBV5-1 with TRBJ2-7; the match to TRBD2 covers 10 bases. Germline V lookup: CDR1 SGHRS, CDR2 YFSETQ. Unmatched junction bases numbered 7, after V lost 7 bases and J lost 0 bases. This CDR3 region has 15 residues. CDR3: CASGLAGANSYEQYF. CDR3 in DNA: TGCGCCAGCGGTCTAGCGGGGGCCAACTCCTACGAGCAGTACTTC. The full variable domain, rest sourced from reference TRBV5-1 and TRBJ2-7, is KAGVTQTPRYLIKTRGQQVTLSCSPISGHRSVSWYQQTPGQGLQFLFEYFSETQRNKGNFPGRFSGRQFSNSRSEMNVSTLELGDSALYLCASGLAGANSYEQYFGPGTRLTVT.

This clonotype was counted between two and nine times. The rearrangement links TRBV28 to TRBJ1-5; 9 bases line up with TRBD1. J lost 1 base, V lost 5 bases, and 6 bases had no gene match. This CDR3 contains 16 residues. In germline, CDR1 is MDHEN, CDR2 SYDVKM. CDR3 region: CASSIHGQGSNQPQHF. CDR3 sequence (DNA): TGTGCCAGCAGTATTCATGGACAGGGGAGCAATCAGCCCCAGCATTTT.

CDR3 residues: CASSQDYRAGETQYF. The CDR3 DNA reads as TGTGCCAGCAGCCAAGATTACAGGGCGGGGGAGACCCAGTACTTC. The chain joins TRBV9 to TRBJ2-5, with D possibly being TRBD1 or TRBD2 (6 bases each). Deletions cut 4 bases from V and 5 bases from J, with 18 bases between. CDR3 length: 15 amino acids. Germline CDR1 reads SGDLS; CDR2 reads YYNGEE.

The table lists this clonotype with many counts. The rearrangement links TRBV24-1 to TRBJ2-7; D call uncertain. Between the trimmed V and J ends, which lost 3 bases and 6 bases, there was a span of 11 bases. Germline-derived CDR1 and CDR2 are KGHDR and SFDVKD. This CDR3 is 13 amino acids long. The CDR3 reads CATSDLDLPEQYF. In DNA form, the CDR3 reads TGTGCCACCAGTGATCTGGACCTCCCCGAGCAGTACTTC.

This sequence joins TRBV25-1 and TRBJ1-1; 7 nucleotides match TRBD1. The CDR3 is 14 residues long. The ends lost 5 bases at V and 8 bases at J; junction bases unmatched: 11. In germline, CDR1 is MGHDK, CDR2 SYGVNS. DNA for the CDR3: TGTGCCAGCAGTTCCCTTCGACAGGGACGGGAAGCTTTCTTT. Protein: CASSSLRQGREAFF.

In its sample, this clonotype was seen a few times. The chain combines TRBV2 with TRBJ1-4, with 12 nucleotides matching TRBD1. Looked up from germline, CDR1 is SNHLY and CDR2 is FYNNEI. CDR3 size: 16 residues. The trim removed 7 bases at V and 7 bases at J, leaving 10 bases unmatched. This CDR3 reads CASIKGQGAYREKLFF. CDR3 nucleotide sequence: TGTGCCAGCATAAAGGGACAGGGGGCGTATCGTGAAAAACTGTTTTTT.

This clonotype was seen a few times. The CDR3 here is CSARERETYEQYF. CDR3 DNA: TGCAGTGCTAGAGAGCGGGAGACCTACGAGCAGTACTTC. The V gene is TRBV20-1, the J gene TRBJ2-7; 7 nucleotides match TRBD2. In germline, CDR1 is DFQATT, CDR2 SNEGSKA (reference sequence). This CDR3 has 13 amino acids. The V and J ends lost 0 bases and 2 bases, in that order; junction bases with no gene match: 1.

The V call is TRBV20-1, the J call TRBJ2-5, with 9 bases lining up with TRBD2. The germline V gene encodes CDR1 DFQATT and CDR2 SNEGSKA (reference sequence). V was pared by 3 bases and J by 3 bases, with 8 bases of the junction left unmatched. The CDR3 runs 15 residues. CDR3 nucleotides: TGCAGTGCTAGGGTTTTTAGCGGGGGTAAAGAGACCCAGTACTTC. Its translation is CSARVFSGGKETQYF.

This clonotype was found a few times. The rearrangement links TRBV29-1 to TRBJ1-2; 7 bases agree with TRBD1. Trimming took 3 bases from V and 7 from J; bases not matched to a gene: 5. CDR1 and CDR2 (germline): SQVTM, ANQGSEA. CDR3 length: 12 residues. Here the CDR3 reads CSVDEGAFGYTF. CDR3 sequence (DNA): TGCAGCGTTGACGAGGGGGCGTTTGGCTACACCTTC.

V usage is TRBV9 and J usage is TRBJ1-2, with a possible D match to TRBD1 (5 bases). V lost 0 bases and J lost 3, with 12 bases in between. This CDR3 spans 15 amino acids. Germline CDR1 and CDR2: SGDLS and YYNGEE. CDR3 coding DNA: TGTGCCAGCAGCGTAGCTGAGGGGCTCCACTATGGCTACACCTTC. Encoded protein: CASSVAEGLHYGYTF.

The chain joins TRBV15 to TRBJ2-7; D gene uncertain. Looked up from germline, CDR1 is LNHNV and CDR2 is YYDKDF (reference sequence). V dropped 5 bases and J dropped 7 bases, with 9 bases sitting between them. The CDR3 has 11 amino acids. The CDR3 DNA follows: TGTGCCACCAGCGACGTTGGAGAGCAGTACTTC. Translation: CATSDVGEQYF.

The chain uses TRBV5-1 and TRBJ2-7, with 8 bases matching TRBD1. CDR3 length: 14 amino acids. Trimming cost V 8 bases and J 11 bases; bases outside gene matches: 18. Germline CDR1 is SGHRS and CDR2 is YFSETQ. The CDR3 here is CASNTGTGSRKEYF. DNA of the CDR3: TGCGCCAGTAATACCGGGACAGGATCCCGAAAGGAGTACTTC.

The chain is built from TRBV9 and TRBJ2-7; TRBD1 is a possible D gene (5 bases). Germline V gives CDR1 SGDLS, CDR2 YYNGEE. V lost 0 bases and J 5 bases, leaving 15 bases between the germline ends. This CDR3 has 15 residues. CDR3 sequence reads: CASSVEGITGNEQYF. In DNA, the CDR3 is TGTGCCAGCAGCGTAGAGGGGATAACAGGAAACGAGCAGTACTTC. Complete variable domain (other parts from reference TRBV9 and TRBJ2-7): DSGVTQTPKHLITATGQRVTLRCSPRSGDLSVYWYQQSLDQGLQFLIQYYNGEERAKGNILERFSAQQFPDLHSELNLSSLELGDSALYFCASSVEGITGNEQYFGPGTRLTVT.

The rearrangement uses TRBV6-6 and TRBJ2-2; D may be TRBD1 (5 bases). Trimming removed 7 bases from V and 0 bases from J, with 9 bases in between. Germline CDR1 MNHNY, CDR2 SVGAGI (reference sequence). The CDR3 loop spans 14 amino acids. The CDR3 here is CASNGQSNTGELFF. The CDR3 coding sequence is TGTGCCAGCAATGGACAATCGAACACCGGGGAGCTGTTTTTT.

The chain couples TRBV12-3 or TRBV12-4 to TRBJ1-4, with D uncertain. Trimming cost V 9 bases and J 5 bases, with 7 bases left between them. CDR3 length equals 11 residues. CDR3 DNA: TGTGCCAGTGGTTTGAATGAAAAACTGTTTTTT. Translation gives CASGLNEKLFF.

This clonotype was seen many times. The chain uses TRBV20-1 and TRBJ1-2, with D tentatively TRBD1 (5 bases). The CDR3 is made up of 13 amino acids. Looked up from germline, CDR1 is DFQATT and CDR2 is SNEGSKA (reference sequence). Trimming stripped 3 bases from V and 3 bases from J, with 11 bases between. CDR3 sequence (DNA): TGCAGTGCTAGGGCCAGGGACGACTATGGCTACACCTTC. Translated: CSARARDDYGYTF.

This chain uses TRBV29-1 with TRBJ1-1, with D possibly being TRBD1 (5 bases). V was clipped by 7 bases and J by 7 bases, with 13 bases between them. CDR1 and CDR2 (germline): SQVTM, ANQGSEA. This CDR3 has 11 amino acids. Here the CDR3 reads CSAQGAGEAFF. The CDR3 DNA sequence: TGCAGCGCCCAAGGGGCGGGTGAAGCTTTCTTT. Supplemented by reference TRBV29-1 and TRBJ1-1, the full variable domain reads SAVISQKPSRDICQRGTSLTIQCQVDSQVTMMFWYRQQPGQSLTLIATANQGSEATYESGFVIDKFPISRPNLTFSTLTVSNMSPEDSSIYLCSAQGAGEAFFGQGTRLTVV.

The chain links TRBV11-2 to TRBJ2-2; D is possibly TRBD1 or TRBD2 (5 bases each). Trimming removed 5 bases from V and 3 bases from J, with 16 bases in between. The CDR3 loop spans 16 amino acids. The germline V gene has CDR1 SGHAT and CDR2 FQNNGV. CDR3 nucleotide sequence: TGTGCCAGCAGCCGGTTAGGGGAGCACCACACCGGGGAGCTGTTTTTT. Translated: CASSRLGEHHTGELFF.